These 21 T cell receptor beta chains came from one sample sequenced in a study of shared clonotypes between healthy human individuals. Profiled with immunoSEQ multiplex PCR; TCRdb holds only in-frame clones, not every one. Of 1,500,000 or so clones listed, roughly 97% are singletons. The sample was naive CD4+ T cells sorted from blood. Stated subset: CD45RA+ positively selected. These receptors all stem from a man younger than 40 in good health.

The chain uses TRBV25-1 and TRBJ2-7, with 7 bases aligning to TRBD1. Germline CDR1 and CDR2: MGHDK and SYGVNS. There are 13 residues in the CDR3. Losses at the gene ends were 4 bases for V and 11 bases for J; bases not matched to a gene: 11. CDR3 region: CASSGLLTGNEYF. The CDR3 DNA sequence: TGTGCCAGCAGTGGCCTGTTGACAGGGAATGAGTACTTC.

CDR3 nucleotide sequence: TGTGCCAGCAGTGGGGAGCGGGAGGTACAAGAGACCCAGTACTTC. This sequence encodes CASSGEREVQETQYF. The J gene is TRBJ2-5, the V gene TRBV28; TRBD2 matches 9 bases. V lost 5 bases and J lost 2; bases outside the gene matches: 6. Germline V lookup: CDR1 MDHEN, CDR2 SYDVKM. The length of the CDR3 is 15 residues.

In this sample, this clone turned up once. The DNA for the CDR3 is TGCGCCAGCAGCCAAGTCTCCGGGACAGAGTTCTACGAGCAGTACTTC. This translates into CASSQVSGTEFYEQYF. This sequence joins TRBV4-1 and TRBJ2-7; TRBD1 matches 7 bases. Germline V gives CDR1 MGHRA, CDR2 YSYEKL. V trimming: 1 base; J trimming: 3 bases; junction bases outside the gene matches: 9. This CDR3 has 16 amino acids.

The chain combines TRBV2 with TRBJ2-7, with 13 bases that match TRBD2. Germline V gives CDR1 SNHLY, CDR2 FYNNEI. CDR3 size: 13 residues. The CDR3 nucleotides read TGTGCGAACCGACTAGCGGGAGGTTACGAGCAGTACTTC. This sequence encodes CANRLAGGYEQYF.

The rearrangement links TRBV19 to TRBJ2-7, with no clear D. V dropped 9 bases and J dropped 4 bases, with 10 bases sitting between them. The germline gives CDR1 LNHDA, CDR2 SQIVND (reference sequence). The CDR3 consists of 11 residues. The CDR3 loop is CASRRDYEQYF. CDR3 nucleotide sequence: TGTGCCAGCCGTCGAGATTACGAGCAGTACTTC.

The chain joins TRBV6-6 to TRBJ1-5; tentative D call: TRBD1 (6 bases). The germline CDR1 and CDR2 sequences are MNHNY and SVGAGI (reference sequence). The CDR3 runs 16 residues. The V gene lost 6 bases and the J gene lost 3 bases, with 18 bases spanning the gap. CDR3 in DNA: TGTGCCAGCAGACATCAGGCACAGGGAGACAATCAGCCCCAGCATTTT. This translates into CASRHQAQGDNQPQHF.

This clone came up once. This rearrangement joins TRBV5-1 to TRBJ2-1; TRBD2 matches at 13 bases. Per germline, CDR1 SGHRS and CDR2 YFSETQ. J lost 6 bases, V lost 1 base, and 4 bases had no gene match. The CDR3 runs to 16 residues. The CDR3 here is CASSLPGLAGSNEQFF. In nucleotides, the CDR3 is TGCGCCAGCAGCTTGCCGGGACTAGCGGGAAGCAATGAGCAGTTCTTC.

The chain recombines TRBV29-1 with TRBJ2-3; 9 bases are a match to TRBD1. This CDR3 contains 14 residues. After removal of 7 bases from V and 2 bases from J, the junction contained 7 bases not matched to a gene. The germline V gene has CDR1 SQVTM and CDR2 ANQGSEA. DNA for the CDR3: TGCAGCGCGTCCGGGACAGGGACCACAGATACGCAGTATTTT. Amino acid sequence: CSASGTGTTDTQYF.

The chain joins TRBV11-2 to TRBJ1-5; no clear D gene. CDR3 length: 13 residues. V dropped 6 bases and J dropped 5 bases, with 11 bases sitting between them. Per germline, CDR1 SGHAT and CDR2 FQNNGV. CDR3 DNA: TGTGCCAGCAGTCAAACAGCGGATCAGCCCCAGCATTTT. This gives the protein CASSQTADQPQHF.

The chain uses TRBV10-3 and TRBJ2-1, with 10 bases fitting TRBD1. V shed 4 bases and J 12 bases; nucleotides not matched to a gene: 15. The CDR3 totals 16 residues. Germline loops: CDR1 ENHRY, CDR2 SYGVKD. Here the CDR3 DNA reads TGTGCCATCAGTGGTTCCGGGACAGGGGCCGAAAAGGTGCAGTTCTTC. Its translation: CAISGSGTGAEKVQFF.

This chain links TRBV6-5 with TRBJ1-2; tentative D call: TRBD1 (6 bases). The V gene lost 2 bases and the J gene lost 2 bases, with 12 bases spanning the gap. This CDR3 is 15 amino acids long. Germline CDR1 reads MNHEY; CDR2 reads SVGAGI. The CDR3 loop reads CASSYLGQRNYGYTF. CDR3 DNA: TGTGCCAGCAGTTACCTCGGACAGCGGAACTATGGCTACACCTTC.

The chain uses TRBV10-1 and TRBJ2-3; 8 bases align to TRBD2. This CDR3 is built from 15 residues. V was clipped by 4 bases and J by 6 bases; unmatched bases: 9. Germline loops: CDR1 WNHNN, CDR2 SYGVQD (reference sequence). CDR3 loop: CASSASRTSYDTQYF. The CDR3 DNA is TGCGCCAGCAGTGCGAGCCGGACTAGCTATGATACGCAGTATTTT.

The CDR3 is CASSLLANQPQHF. The CDR3 DNA sequence: TGTGCCAGCAGCTTACTGGCTAATCAGCCCCAGCATTTT. The V gene is TRBV11-2, the J gene TRBJ1-5; D is undetermined. This CDR3 contains 13 residues. The ends were cut back, 2 bases at V and 4 bases at J, with 6 bases in the middle. The germline V gene encodes CDR1 SGHAT and CDR2 FQNNGV.

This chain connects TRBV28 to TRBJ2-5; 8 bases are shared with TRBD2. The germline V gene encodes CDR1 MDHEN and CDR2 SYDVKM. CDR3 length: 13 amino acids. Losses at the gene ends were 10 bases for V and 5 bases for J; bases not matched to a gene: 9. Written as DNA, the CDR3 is TGTGCCACCAGCGGGGGAGGGTGGGAGACCCAGTACTTC. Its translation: CATSGGGWETQYF. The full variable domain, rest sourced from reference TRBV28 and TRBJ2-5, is DVKVTQSSRYLVKRTGEKVFLECVQDMDHENMFWYRQDPGLGLRLIYFSYDVKMKEKGDIPEGYSVSREKKERFSLILESASTNQTSMYLCATSGGGWETQYFGPGTRLLVL.

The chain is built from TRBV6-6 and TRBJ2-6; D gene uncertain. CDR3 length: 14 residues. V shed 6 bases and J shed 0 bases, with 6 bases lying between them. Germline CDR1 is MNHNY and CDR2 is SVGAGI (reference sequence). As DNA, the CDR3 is TGTGCCAGCAGAGGTGGCTCTGGGGCCAACGTCCTGACTTTC. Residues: CASRGGSGANVLTF.

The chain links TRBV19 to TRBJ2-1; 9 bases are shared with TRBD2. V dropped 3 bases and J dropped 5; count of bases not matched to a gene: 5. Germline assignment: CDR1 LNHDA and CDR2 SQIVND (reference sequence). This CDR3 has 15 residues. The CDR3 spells CASSIRLAVHNEQFF. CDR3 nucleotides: TGTGCCAGTAGTATTAGACTAGCGGTACACAATGAGCAGTTCTTC.

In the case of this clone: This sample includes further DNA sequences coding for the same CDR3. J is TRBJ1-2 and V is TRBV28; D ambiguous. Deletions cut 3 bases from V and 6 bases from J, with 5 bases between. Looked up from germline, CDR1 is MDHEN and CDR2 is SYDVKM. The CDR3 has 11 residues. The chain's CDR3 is CASSLMDGYTF. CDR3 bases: TGTGCCAGCAGTTTGATGGATGGCTACACCTTC.

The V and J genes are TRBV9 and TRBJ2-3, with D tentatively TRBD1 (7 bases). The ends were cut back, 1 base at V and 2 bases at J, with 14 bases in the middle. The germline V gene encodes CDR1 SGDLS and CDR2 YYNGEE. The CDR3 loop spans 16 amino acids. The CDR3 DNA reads TGTGCCAGCAGCGTAAGAGGGGGGACAGTCACAGATACGCAGTATTTT. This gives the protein CASSVRGGTVTDTQYF.

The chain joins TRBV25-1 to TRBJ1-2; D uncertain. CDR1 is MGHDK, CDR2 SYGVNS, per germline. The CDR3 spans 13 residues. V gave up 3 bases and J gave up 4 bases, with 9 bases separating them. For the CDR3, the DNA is TGTGCCAGCAGTGACTTTTCGGGCTATGGCTACACCTTC. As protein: CASSDFSGYGYTF.

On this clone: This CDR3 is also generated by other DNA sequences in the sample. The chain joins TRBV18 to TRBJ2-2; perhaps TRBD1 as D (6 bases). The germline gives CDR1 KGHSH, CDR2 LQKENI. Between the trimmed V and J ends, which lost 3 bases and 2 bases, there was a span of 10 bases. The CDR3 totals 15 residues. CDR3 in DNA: TGTGCCAGCTCACCGAGACAGGCTAACACCGGGGAGCTGTTTTTT. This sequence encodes CASSPRQANTGELFF.

CDR3 sequence (DNA): TGTGCCAGCAGCGTAGTGGGCCTAGCGGGCGGGGAGCTGTTTTTT. Translating gives CASSVVGLAGGELFF. V gene TRBV9 combines with J gene TRBJ2-2, with 8 nucleotides matching TRBD2. Germline V gene lookup returns CDR1 SGDLS and CDR2 YYNGEE. V lost 0 bases and J lost 7; bases outside the gene matches: 5. The CDR3 extends over 15 amino acids.